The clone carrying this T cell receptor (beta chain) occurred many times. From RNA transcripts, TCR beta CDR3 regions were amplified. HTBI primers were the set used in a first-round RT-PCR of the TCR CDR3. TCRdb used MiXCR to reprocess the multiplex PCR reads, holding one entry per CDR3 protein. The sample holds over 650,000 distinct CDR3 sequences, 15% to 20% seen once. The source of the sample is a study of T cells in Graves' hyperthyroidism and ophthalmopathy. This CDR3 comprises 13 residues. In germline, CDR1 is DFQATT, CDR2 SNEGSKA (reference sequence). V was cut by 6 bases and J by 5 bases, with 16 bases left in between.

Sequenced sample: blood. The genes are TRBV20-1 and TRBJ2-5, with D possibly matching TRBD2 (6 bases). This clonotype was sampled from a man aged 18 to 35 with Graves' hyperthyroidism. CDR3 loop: CSAPPGREETQYF. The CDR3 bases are TGCAGTGCCCCCCCTGGACGGGAGGAGACCCAGTACTTC.